The T cell receptor (beta chain) under discussion was sequenced for a study of graft-versus-host responses after intestinal transplantation. V was shortened by 6 bases and J by 3 bases, with 11 bases between the two germline ends. The CDR3 length is 13 residues. Germline assignment: CDR1 MNHEY and CDR2 SVGAGI. A note on this clone: Its antigen is still unknown.

Profiling relied on immunoSEQ multiplex PCR, and the TCRdb table lists in-frame clones only, not all of them. The sample lists tens of thousands of clones, about 93% occurring once. Here the sequenced sample was unstimulated CD8+ T cells sorted from spleen or lymph node cells, taken before intestinal transplant. This sequence originates from a human donor who received an intestinal transplant. This chain links TRBV6-5 with TRBJ1-1; maybe TRBD1 (5 bases). The CDR3 sequence: CASSFWGDTEAFF. Here the CDR3 DNA reads TGTGCCAGCAGCTTCTGGGGGGACACTGAAGCTTTCTTT.